These 24 T cell receptor beta chains came from one sample sequenced in a study of T-cell memory formation after mild COVID-19. TCRdb reprocessed the 5' RACE reads with MiXCR, giving one entry per CDR3 protein. The sample shows about 150,000 distinct CDR3 sequences, approximately 5.7% of them seen only once. What was sequenced was PBMCs or a T cell subset sorted from them (not recorded which). The receptors were gathered from an adult woman who had mild COVID-19 (a few samples of this study predate the infection). Cell type and time point are not known.

This chain connects TRBV12-3 or TRBV12-4 to TRBJ1-2; a possible D gene is TRBD1 (5 bases). The CDR3 runs 12 residues. Between the trimmed V and J ends, which lost 5 bases and 13 bases, there was a span of 17 bases. CDR3 coding DNA: TGTGCCAGCAGTCCGAACAGGAGATCAAGCACCTTC. Translated: CASSPNRRSSTF.

This clonotype has a count of ten or more. The chain has TRBV7-2 and TRBJ2-1; a weak D match, TRBD2 (7 bases). The CDR3 sequence is 15 residues long. CDR1 SGHTA and CDR2 FQGNSA come from the germline V gene. Trimming removed 1 base at V and 3 bases at J, with 10 bases between. The CDR3 spells CASSLEAGHYNEQFF. CDR3 DNA sequence: TGTGCCAGCAGCTTAGAAGCGGGACACTACAATGAGCAGTTCTTC.

Ten or more counts support this clonotype. In nucleotides, the CDR3 is TGTGCCAGCAGCTTAGGAACAGGGGGCAGGAATCAGCCCCAGCATTTT. Its protein product is CASSLGTGGRNQPQHF. This chain uses TRBV7-9 with TRBJ1-5; 9 bases match TRBD1. Germline V gene data show CDR1 as SEHNR and CDR2 as FQNEAQ (reference sequence). The CDR3 runs to 16 residues. Losses at the gene ends were 1 base for V and 4 bases for J; bases not matched to a gene: 5. The whole variable domain, filled in from reference TRBV7-9 and TRBJ1-5, reads DTGVSQNPRHKITKRGQNVTFRCDPISEHNRLYWYRQTLGQGPEFLTYFQNEAQLEKSRLLSDRFSAERPKGSFSTLEIQRTEQGDSAMYLCASSLGTGGRNQPQHFGDGTRLSIL.

In this sample, this clonotype turned up many times. CDR3 nucleotide sequence: TGTGCCAGCAGTGTCCCCCCCGCAGGGTACACTGAAGCTTTCTTT. It specifies CASSVPPAGYTEAFF. The chain carries TRBV12-3 or TRBV12-4 and TRBJ1-1, with a weak D call TRBD1 (5 bases). The CDR3 has 15 residues. V lost 5 bases and J 3 bases, leaving 16 bases between the germline ends.

In its sample, this clonotype was seen many times. This CDR3 reads CASSLRATGTEAFF. CDR3 sequence (DNA): TGTGCCAGCAGCTTAAGGGCTACCGGGACAGAAGCTTTCTTT. The chain couples TRBV7-9 to TRBJ1-1; TRBD1 is a possible D gene (6 bases). Trimming stripped 2 bases from V and 8 bases from J, with 15 bases between. The CDR3 extends over 14 amino acids. Germline CDR1 SEHNR, CDR2 FQNEAQ (reference sequence).

This chain joins TRBV7-9 and TRBJ2-1; 15 bases are a match to TRBD2. The germline gives CDR1 SEHNR, CDR2 FQNEAQ (reference sequence). Trimming at V came to 4 bases and at J to 9 bases, leaving 7 bases not matched to a gene. This CDR3 has 16 amino acids. For the CDR3, the DNA is TGTGCCAGCAGCTCCGTTCGGACTAGCGGGAGGGGTGAGCAGTTCTTC. Its translation: CASSSVRTSGRGEQFF.

The chain combines TRBV7-3 with TRBJ2-2; D remains ambiguous. Trimming removed 2 bases from V and 5 bases from J, with 9 bases in between. There are 14 residues in the CDR3. From germline, CDR1 is SGHTA and CDR2 FQGTGA. The CDR3 coding sequence is TGTGCCAGCAGCTTATCTGGGGTAACCGGGGAGCTGTTTTTT. Translation: CASSLSGVTGELFF.

This clonotype has at least ten counts. The genes are TRBV29-1 and TRBJ2-3; D is perhaps TRBD2 (5 bases). The CDR3 is made up of 12 amino acids. Germline CDR1 is SQVTM and CDR2 is ANQGSEA. Trimming removed 7 bases from V and 10 bases from J, with 18 bases in between. The DNA of the CDR3 is TGCAGCGCGCTAAGGAAAGAGGGTGCGCAGTATTTT. This gives the protein CSALRKEGAQYF.

This clonotype was counted many times. CDR3 nucleotides: TGTGCCAGCAGCTTTTGGGGACAAGAGACCCAGTACTTC. Its translation: CASSFWGQETQYF. The rearrangement uses TRBV7-9 and TRBJ2-5; D gene ambiguous. The CDR3 is 13 amino acids. The V gene lost 3 bases and the J gene lost 2 bases, with 7 bases spanning the gap. Germline CDR1 reads SEHNR; CDR2 reads FQNEAQ (reference sequence).

This clonotype came up many times. The rearrangement uses TRBV12-3 or TRBV12-4 and TRBJ2-3; 7 positions agree with TRBD1. This CDR3 is built from 14 residues. V gave up 6 bases and J gave up 2 bases; unmatched junction bases: 5. CDR3 bases: TGTGCCAGCAGCCGGGGACAGAACACAGATACGCAGTATTTT. Its translation is CASSRGQNTDTQYF.

This chain joins TRBV7-6 and TRBJ2-3; 8 nucleotides agree with TRBD2. Germline assignment: CDR1 SGHVS and CDR2 FNYEAQ. The CDR3 loop spans 16 amino acids. J lost 5 bases, V lost 5 bases, and 12 bases had no gene match. CDR3 region: CASSPQVGGAGDTQYF. CDR3 nucleotides: TGTGCCAGCAGCCCACAAGTCGGGGGGGCTGGAGATACGCAGTATTTT.

In this sample, this clonotype turned up many times. This chain connects TRBV5-1 to TRBJ2-5; TRBD2 might be the D (6 bases). The length of the CDR3 is 16 residues. Trimming took 1 base from V and 0 from J, leaving 13 bases between them. Germline CDR1 and CDR2: SGHRS and YFSETQ. CDR3: CASSLSPAGHQETQYF. Here the CDR3 DNA reads TGCGCCAGCAGCTTGAGCCCCGCGGGACACCAAGAGACCCAGTACTTC.

The count of this clonotype is one. V usage is TRBV12-3 or TRBV12-4 and J usage is TRBJ2-3; 9 bases are shared with TRBD1. The V segment lost 1 base and the J segment 2 bases; nucleotides outside the gene matches: 10. The CDR3 has 18 amino acids. The CDR3 loop is CASSLGYRGLNNTDTQYF. CDR3 sequence (DNA): TGTGCCAGCAGTTTAGGATACAGGGGGCTGAATAACACAGATACGCAGTATTTT.

The V gene is TRBV6-5, the J gene TRBJ2-7, with D perhaps TRBD1 (5 bases). The V end was cut by 5 bases, the J end by 1 base, with 12 bases between. The CDR3 extends over 14 amino acids. Germline loops: CDR1 MNHEY, CDR2 SVGAGI. CDR3 coding DNA: TGTGCCAGCAGTCACCGTCAGGGATCCTACGAGCAGTACTTC. Translating it yields CASSHRQGSYEQYF.

This clonotype turned up a few times. The chain carries TRBV20-1 and TRBJ2-1; 10 bases line up with TRBD2. The CDR3 runs to 16 residues. CDR1 and CDR2 from the germline V gene are DFQATT and SNEGSKA (reference sequence). J gave up 7 bases and V 4 bases, and 13 bases lay outside the gene matches. CDR3: CSANRRGSGRGNEQFF. CDR3 DNA: TGCAGTGCTAACCGTCGAGGAAGCGGGAGGGGGAATGAGCAGTTCTTC.

The chain joins TRBV6-5 to TRBJ1-3; TRBD1 matches 7 bases. Germline V lookup: CDR1 MNHEY, CDR2 SVGAGI. This CDR3 is 16 amino acids long. After removal of 0 bases from V and 0 bases from J, the junction contained 2 bases not matched to a gene. CDR3 sequence reads: CASSYSGTVSGNTIYF. The CDR3, as DNA: TGTGCCAGCAGTTACTCCGGGACAGTCTCTGGAAACACCATATATTTT.

Only a few counts were recorded for this clonotype. The chain joins TRBV20-1 to TRBJ1-1, with TRBD1 identical over 7 bases. V lost 0 bases and J lost 5; bases outside the gene matches: 9. The CDR3 is 15 amino acids. CDR1 and CDR2 from the germline V gene are DFQATT and SNEGSKA (reference sequence). CDR3: CSARETGRAKTEAFF. The DNA of the CDR3 is TGCAGTGCTAGAGAGACAGGGAGGGCCAAAACTGAAGCTTTCTTT.

This clonotype appeared many times. The chain combines TRBV9 with TRBJ2-1, with 10 bases that match TRBD2. This CDR3 is built from 15 residues. Germline V gives CDR1 SGDLS, CDR2 YYNGEE. The ends lost 0 bases at V and 5 bases at J; junction bases unmatched: 2. CDR3 region: CASSVASGSHNEQFF. CDR3 bases: TGTGCCAGCAGCGTAGCTAGCGGGAGCCACAATGAGCAGTTCTTC.

This clonotype was found many times. The genes are TRBV7-3 and TRBJ1-2; 9 bases agree with TRBD1. The ends lost 5 bases at V and 4 bases at J; junction bases unmatched: 11. The CDR3 consists of 16 residues. Germline-derived CDR1 and CDR2 are SGHTA and FQGTGA. The CDR3 DNA sequence: TGTGCCAGCAGCCCGGACGGTACAGGGGGCACCTATGGCTACACCTTC. Amino acids: CASSPDGTGGTYGYTF.

This chain connects TRBV23-1 to TRBJ2-7; 11 bases are a match to TRBD1. Being an ORF, TRBV23-1 has a function that is uncertain. The ends lost 11 bases at V and 7 bases at J; junction bases unmatched: 1. The CDR3 contains 10 residues. CDR3 DNA: TGCGCCGGGACAGGGGGAGAGCAGTACTTC. It is translated as CAGTGGEQYF.

J is TRBJ2-7 and V is TRBV20-1, with TRBD2 matching 10 bases. The V gene end was trimmed by 2 bases and the J gene end by 1 base; junction bases not matched to a gene: 2. The CDR3 loop spans 14 amino acids. Germline CDR1 reads DFQATT; CDR2 reads SNEGSKA (reference sequence). The CDR3 loop reads CSARLAGASYEQYF. In DNA, the CDR3 is TGCAGTGCTAGACTAGCGGGAGCATCCTACGAGCAGTACTTC.

This clonotype was seen only a few times. The chain joins TRBV5-4 to TRBJ1-6, with D maybe TRBD1 (5 bases). With 0 bases removed from V and 4 bases from J, the gap between germline ends came to 11 bases. The CDR3 sequence is 16 residues long. Germline values: CDR1 SGHNT, CDR2 YYREEE (reference sequence). CDR3 coding DNA: TGTGCCAGCAGCTTGGAAGGGGCCCAATATAATTCACCCCTCCACTTT. Its protein is CASSLEGAQYNSPLHF.

Ten or more counts support this clonotype. V is TRBV12-3 or TRBV12-4 and J is TRBJ2-7; D is unclear. The CDR3 has 12 amino acids. The V gene lost 2 bases and the J gene lost 2 bases, with 4 bases spanning the gap. The DNA of the CDR3 is TGTGCCAGCAGTTTACGGGCCTACGAGCAGTACTTC. This encodes CASSLRAYEQYF.

Only a few counts were recorded for this clonotype. This chain links TRBV20-1 with TRBJ2-2; D not certain. Trimming stripped 3 bases from V and 5 bases from J, with 19 bases between. The germline CDR1 and CDR2 sequences are DFQATT and SNEGSKA (reference sequence). The CDR3 extends over 16 amino acids. The CDR3 nucleotides read TGCAGTGCTAGTCGCCACCAGCCTCCTAAGACCGGGGAGCTGTTTTTT. This encodes CSASRHQPPKTGELFF.